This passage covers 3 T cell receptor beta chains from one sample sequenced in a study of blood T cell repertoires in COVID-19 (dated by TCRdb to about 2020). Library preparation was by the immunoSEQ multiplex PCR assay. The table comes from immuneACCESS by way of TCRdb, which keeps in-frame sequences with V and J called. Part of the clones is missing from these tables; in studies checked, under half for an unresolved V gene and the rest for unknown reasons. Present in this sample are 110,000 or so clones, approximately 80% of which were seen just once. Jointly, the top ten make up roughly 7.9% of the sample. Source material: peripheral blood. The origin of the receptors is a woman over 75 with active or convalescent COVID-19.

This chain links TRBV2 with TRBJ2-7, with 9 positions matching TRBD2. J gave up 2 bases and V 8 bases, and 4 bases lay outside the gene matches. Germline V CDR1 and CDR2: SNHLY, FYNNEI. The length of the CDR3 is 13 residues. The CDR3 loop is CASGLASTYEQYF. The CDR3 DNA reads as TGTGCCAGCGGACTAGCGAGCACCTACGAGCAGTACTTC.

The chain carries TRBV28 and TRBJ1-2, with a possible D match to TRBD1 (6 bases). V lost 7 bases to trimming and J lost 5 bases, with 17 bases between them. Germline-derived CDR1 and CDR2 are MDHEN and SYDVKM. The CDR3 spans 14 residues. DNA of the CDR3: TGTGCCAGCAAAGGTGGTACAGGGTGGTATGGCTACACCTTC. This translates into CASKGGTGWYGYTF.

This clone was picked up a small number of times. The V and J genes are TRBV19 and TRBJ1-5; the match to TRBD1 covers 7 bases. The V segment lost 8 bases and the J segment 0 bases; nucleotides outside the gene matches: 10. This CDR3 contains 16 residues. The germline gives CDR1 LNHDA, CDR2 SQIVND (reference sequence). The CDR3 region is CASQIRQGHSNQPQHF. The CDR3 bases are TGTGCCAGTCAGATCAGACAGGGTCATAGCAATCAGCCCCAGCATTTT.